The 10 T cell receptor beta chains below come from one sample, sequenced in a study of blood T cell repertoires in COVID-19. Data came from immunoSEQ multiplex PCR; TCRdb stores just in-frame clones and leaves some out. The repertoire consists of about 150,000 clones, with approximately 80% occurring once and the leading ten covering approximately 9.7%. The sample was peripheral blood. The receptors here all came from a woman aged 45-65 years with acute or convalescent COVID-19.

The gene calls are TRBV3-1 (or the pseudogene TRBV3-2) and TRBJ2-4; possible D gene TRBD2, 5 bases. CDR1 is LGHDT, CDR2 YNNKEL, per germline (reference sequence). The CDR3 totals 17 residues. Trimming removed 4 bases at V and 2 bases at J, with 18 bases between. This CDR3 is CASSPPVGCGPKNIQYF. The CDR3 bases are TGTGCCAGCAGCCCCCCCGTTGGTTGCGGGCCCAAAAACATTCAGTACTTC.

This clone was seen a single time. The chain combines TRBV5-8 with TRBJ2-5; 7 bases are shared with TRBD1. The CDR3 is 15 residues long. V was clipped by 3 bases and J by 5 bases; unmatched bases: 10. CDR1 is SGHTS, CDR2 YDEGEE, per germline. As DNA, the CDR3 is TGTGCCAGCAGCTCGTCCCGGGACAGAGTCGAGACCCAGTACTTC. It is translated as CASSSSRDRVETQYF.

This clone was seen only once. J is TRBJ1-1 and V is TRBV10-3, with D hard to call. The CDR3 length is 13 residues. Trimming took off 6 bases at V and 4 bases at J, with 12 bases between the two ends. Germline assignment: CDR1 ENHRY and CDR2 SYGVKD. The CDR3: CAIRLTEGTEAFF. CDR3 in DNA: TGTGCCATCAGATTAACAGAAGGCACTGAAGCTTTCTTT.

The chain recombines TRBV7-7 with TRBJ2-2; 9 nucleotides agree with TRBD2. V lost 2 bases, J lost 2 bases, and 9 bases stayed unmatched. Germline values: CDR1 SSHAT, CDR2 FNYEAQ (reference sequence). The CDR3 is made up of 18 amino acids. CDR3 in DNA: TGTGCCAGCAGCTTACTAGCGTCTAGCGGGGCCAACACCGGGGAGCTGTTTTTT. Translated, it gives CASSLLASSGANTGELFF.

The V and J genes are TRBV6-2 or TRBV6-3 and TRBJ2-7, with 9 bases lining up with TRBD2. Germline loops: CDR1 MNHEY, CDR2 SVGEGT. With 4 bases clipped from V and 7 bases from J, the junction kept 8 bases outside the gene matches. CDR3 size: 14 residues. CDR3: CASSSWTSVREQYF. For the CDR3, the DNA is TGTGCCAGCAGTTCTTGGACTAGCGTGAGGGAGCAGTACTTC.

The J gene is TRBJ1-4, the V gene TRBV9; 7 bases agree with TRBD1. This CDR3 is 15 amino acids long. The junction had 7 bases not matched to a gene; V was cut back by 3 bases and J by 5 bases. Germline V gene sequence: CDR1 SGDLS, CDR2 YYNGEE. CDR3 in amino acids: CASSAGVGQNEKLFF. DNA for the CDR3: TGTGCCAGCAGCGCGGGCGTGGGACAGAATGAAAAACTGTTTTTT.

The CDR3 sequence is CASSEIGQGAGGYTF. The CDR3 DNA sequence: TGTGCCAGCAGTGAAATAGGACAGGGGGCAGGCGGCTACACCTTC. The V call is TRBV2, the J call TRBJ1-2; 11 bases fit TRBD1. The junction had 7 bases not matched to a gene; V was cut back by 2 bases and J by 8 bases. The CDR3 sequence is 15 residues long. Germline lookup yields CDR1 SNHLY and CDR2 FYNNEI.

Notes on this clone: The junction and the germline gene differ at one end; a read error may be behind it. The chain joins TRBV10-3 to TRBJ2-2; a possible D gene is TRBD2 (5 bases). Per the germline V gene, CDR1 is ENHRY and CDR2 is SYGVKD. CDR3 size: 15 residues. The CDR3 here is CVISAGSSSTGELFF. CDR3 DNA: TGTGTCATCAGTGCCGGGTCTAGCTCGACCGGGGAGCTGTTTTTT.

The chain is built from TRBV5-1 and TRBJ2-3; the match to TRBD2 covers 10 bases. The CDR3 extends over 17 amino acids. Germline assignment: CDR1 SGHRS and CDR2 YFSETQ. The J segment lost 3 bases and the V segment lost 1 base, leaving 8 bases of the junction unmatched. As DNA, the CDR3 is TGCGCCAGCAGCTTGCCCCCCACTAGCGGGATAACAGATACGCAGTATTTT. Translation: CASSLPPTSGITDTQYF.

This chain connects TRBV28 to TRBJ1-4; D remains unclear. This CDR3 region has 14 residues. In germline, CDR1 is MDHEN, CDR2 SYDVKM. Between the trimmed V and J ends, which lost 2 bases and 5 bases, there was a span of 9 bases. The CDR3 nucleotides are TGTGCCAGCAGTTTAGGCTTCTGGAATGAAAAACTGTTTTTT. It is translated as CASSLGFWNEKLFF.